Listed below are T cell receptor beta chains from one sample, sequenced in a study of T cells in localized non-small cell lung cancer. Measured with immunoSEQ multiplex PCR; TCRdb has only the in-frame clones, and not every one. Here the sample spans tens of thousands of clones, 85% to 95% being singletons. This specimen consisted of peripheral blood, obtained before any cancer treatment. The receptors stem from a woman aged 35-70 years with stage I lung adenocarcinoma. Each CDR3 is given with its conserved first and last residue. The D gene is left open where the match is weak. Clone size is stated in some rows and not others, as once, few, many or a class when expanded.

V gene	J gene	D gene	clone size	CDR3 length	CDR3 DNA	CDR3 protein
TRBV7-2	TRBJ2-5	.	.	14	TGTGCCAGCAGCTTATCTTTAGGGGGGGAGACCCAGTACTTC	CASSLSLGGETQYF
TRBV7-2	TRBJ2-4	.	.	17	TGTGCCAGCAGCCCCTGGGTGGCTAGCGTGACCAAAAACATTCAGTACTTC	CASSPWVASVTKNIQYF
TRBV5-1	TRBJ2-7	TRBD2	once	15	TGCGCCAGCAGTTTGACTAGCGGGAGGGGCTCCGAGCAGTACTTC	CASSLTSGRGSEQYF
TRBV27	TRBJ2-7	.	.	15	TGTGCCAGCAGTCCCGCTCCGCCACCCTCCTACGAGCAGTACTTC	CASSPAPPPSYEQYF
TRBV9	TRBJ1-6	TRBD1	.	16	TGTGCCAGCCCCCGGGACAGCGCCTATTATGATTCACCCCTCCACTTT	CASPRDSAYYDSPLHF
TRBV19	TRBJ1-1	.	.	16	TGTGCCAGTAGTATAATGTCTGGGGCGGTAGGCACTGAAGCTTTCTTT	CASSIMSGAVGTEAFF
TRBV5-1	TRBJ2-3	.	.	15	TGCGCCAGCAGCTTGGAAGGCCCCCGGGCAGATACGCAGTATTTT	CASSLEGPRADTQYF
TRBV9	TRBJ2-5	TRBD1	.	15	TGTGCCAGCAGCGTAGGGACAGGGGGCGCGGAGACCCAGTACTTC	CASSVGTGGAETQYF
TRBV18	TRBJ1-2	.	.	16	TGTGCCAGCTCTCCAAATGGCGGACAGATGAGCTATGGCTACACCTTC	CASSPNGGQMSYGYTF
TRBV5-4	TRBJ1-4	.	.	14	TGTGCCAGCAGCTTGGGGGCAACTAATGAAAAACTGTTTTTT	CASSLGATNEKLFF
TRBV5-1	TRBJ2-3	TRBD2	.	16	TGCGCCAGCACCAAGGGACTAGCGGAAAGCACAGATACGCAGTATTTT	CASTKGLAESTDTQYF
TRBV5-5	TRBJ2-1	TRBD1	.	15	TGTGCCAGCAGCTTTCGACAGGGCACCTACAATGAGCAGTTCTTC	CASSFRQGTYNEQFF
TRBV27	TRBJ2-7	TRBD2	.	13	TGTGCCAGCAGCCGTAGCGGGACCTACGAGCAGTACTTC	CASSRSGTYEQYF
TRBV19	TRBJ2-1	.	few	14	TGTGCCAGTAGCACGGCCTCTTCATTGGTTACGCAGTTCTTC	CASSTASSLVTQFF
TRBV7-2	TRBJ2-7	TRBD2	.	13	TGTGCCAGCAGCTTAGGCGGGCTAGCGGAACGGTACTTC	CASSLGGLAERYF
TRBV11-3	TRBJ2-7	TRBD1	.	14	TGTGCCAGCAGTCCACTTGGGACAGACTACGAGCAGTACTTC	CASSPLGTDYEQYF
TRBV6-5	TRBJ1-2	.	.	14	TGTGCCACCAACGGAAGGGCAGGGCACTATGGCTACACCTTC	CATNGRAGHYGYTF
TRBV29-1	TRBJ2-3	TRBD1	.	13	TGCAGCCTGAACAGGGGGAGCACAGATACGCAGTATTTT	CSLNRGSTDTQYF
TRBV7-9	TRBJ2-3	.	.	12	TGTGCCAGCACAGGGGAGGCAGATACGCAGTATTTT	CASTGEADTQYF
TRBV5-1	TRBJ1-1	TRBD1	.	15	TGCGCCAGCAGCTTGGAGGGGACAGTGAACACTGAAGCTTTCTTT	CASSLEGTVNTEAFF
TRBV18	TRBJ2-7	.	.	13	TGTGCCAGCTCACCCCAAAGTCCCTACGAGCAGTACTTC	CASSPQSPYEQYF
TRBV5-6	TRBJ2-2	.	.	17	TGTGCCAGCAGCTTGGTAGGGCGGGGTGGAATCACCGGGGAGCTGTTTTTT	CASSLVGRGGITGELFF
TRBV11-3	TRBJ2-7	.	.	14	TGTGCCAGCAGCTTAGGGGCATGGGGGGACGAGCAGTACTTC	CASSLGAWGDEQYF
TRBV18	TRBJ1-2	.	.	14	TGTGCCAGCTCACCACAAGAGAACAGGGTTGGCTACACCTTC	CASSPQENRVGYTF
TRBV7-2	TRBJ2-7	.	.	14	TGTGCCAGCAGTCCGGACGGAATCTCCTACGAGCAGTACTTC	CASSPDGISYEQYF
TRBV7-2	TRBJ2-3	.	.	17	TGTGCCAGCAGCTTTCTCGGGTGGTCTTTACAGGCAGATACGCAGTATTTT	CASSFLGWSLQADTQYF
TRBV7-9	TRBJ1-2	.	.	14	TGTGCCAGCACCCCCGGGGGGCCCGTCTATGGCTACACCTTC	CASTPGGPVYGYTF
TRBV25-1	TRBJ2-7	.	.	13	TGTGCCAGCAGGATGGGACACTCCTACGAGCAGTACTTC	CASRMGHSYEQYF
TRBV19	TRBJ2-5	.	.	13	TGTGCCAGTGCCAGGGGGGCGGCAGAGACCCAGTACTTC	CASARGAAETQYF